The clone carrying this TCR beta chain was detected once. This sample stems from a study of cytomegalovirus exposure and HLA in healthy donors. On the study more broadly: Later analysis reported that the roughly 120 validation repertoires shared the platform of the 650 to 700 first-cohort repertoires.

Among the roughly 120 subjects of the validation cohort, separate from the roughly 670-subject first cohort, were the donors. This CDR3 comprises 16 residues. V lost 6 bases to trimming and J lost 4 bases; unmatched junction nucleotides: 11. Germline lookup yields CDR1 MDHEN and CDR2 SYDVKM. The method was immunoSEQ multiplex PCR; TCRdb's version includes in-frame clones alone and lacks a portion of them. The table has 56,000 or so clones, 85% to 95% seen once; the top ten hold 0.9% to 1.4%. The chain is built from TRBV28 and TRBJ2-2, with TRBD2 matching over 7 bases. This receptor was taken from a man between 18 and 35 years old in good health and CMV-seronegative. The sequencing input was PBMCs. The CDR3 is CASSVPSGPSTGELFF. CDR3 DNA: TGTGCCAGCAGCGTACCTAGCGGACCGAGCACCGGGGAGCTGTTTTTT.